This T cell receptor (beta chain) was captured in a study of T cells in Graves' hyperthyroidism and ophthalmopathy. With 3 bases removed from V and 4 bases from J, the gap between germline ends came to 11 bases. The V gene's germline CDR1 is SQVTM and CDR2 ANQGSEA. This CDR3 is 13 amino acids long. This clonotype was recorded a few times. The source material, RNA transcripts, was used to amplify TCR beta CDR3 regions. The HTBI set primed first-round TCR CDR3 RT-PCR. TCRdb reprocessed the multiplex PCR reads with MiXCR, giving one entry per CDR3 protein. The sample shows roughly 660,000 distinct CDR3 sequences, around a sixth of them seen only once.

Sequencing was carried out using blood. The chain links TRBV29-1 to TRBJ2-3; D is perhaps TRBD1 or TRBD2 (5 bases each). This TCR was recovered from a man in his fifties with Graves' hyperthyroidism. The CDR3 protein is CSVDWGRPDTQYF. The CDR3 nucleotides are TGCAGCGTTGATTGGGGACGCCCAGATACGCAGTATTTT.